This T cell receptor beta chain emerged from a study of somatic mutations in cytotoxic T cells in rheumatoid arthritis. Study findings and constraints: TRBV07 showed slight underrepresentation in rheumatoid arthritis patients, unadjusted for multiple comparisons.

The repertoire was sequenced with immunoSEQ multiplex PCR; TCRdb's copy has only in-frame clones and lacks some. The repertoire consists of some 26,000 clones, with roughly 82% occurring once and the leading ten covering 5.2%. Comments on this clone: As yet, its antigen is unknown.

Losses at the gene ends were 1 base for V and 4 bases for J; bases not matched to a gene: 7. Germline CDR1 and CDR2: MNHEY and SVGAGI. The CDR3 totals 16 residues. This clonotype originated in a man in his forties or fifties in good health. Specimen: CD8+ T cells sorted from blood. The chain recombines TRBV6-5 with TRBJ2-5; 9 bases are a match to TRBD2. CDR3 in DNA: TGTGCCAGCAGTTACTTAGGAATTAGCGGGAGAGAGACCCAGTACTTC. Protein: CASSYLGISGRETQYF.